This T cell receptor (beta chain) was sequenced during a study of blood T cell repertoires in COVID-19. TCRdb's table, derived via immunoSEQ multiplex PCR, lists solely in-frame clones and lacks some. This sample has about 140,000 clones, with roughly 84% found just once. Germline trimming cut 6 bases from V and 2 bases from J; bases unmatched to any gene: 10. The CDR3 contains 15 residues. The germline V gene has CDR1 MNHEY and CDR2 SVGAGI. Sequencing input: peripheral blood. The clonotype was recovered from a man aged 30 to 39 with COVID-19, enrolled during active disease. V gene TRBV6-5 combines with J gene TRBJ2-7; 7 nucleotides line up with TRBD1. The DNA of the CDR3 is TGTGCCAGCAGAACCGAGGGGGCAGGGACCTACGAGCAGTACTTC. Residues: CASRTEGAGTYEQYF.